These T cell receptor beta chains were read from a single sample in a study of T cell repertoires in cytomegalovirus infection. These receptors' antigens are unknown. MiXCR, run by TCRdb on the reads, gives a single entry per CDR3 protein. Here the sample spans 650,000 to 900,000 distinct CDR3 sequences, 25% to 35% being singletons. The source was cultured CD8+ T cells from PBMCs, collected from culture after CMV antigen stimulation. The receptors come from a human donor in good health (CMV status not recorded). Some clones in this sample may be carry-over from other donors' samples. Both conserved end residues are part of each CDR3. The order of the fields is V gene, J gene, clone size, D gene, CDR3 DNA, CDR3 protein. The D gene is left open where the match is weak. Size is omitted from some rows. Given values are once, few, many or a class for expanded clones.

TRBV5-6	TRBJ2-2	few	NA	TGTGCCAGCGGGGGACCTTACGCGAACACCGGGGAGCTGTTTTTT	CASGGPYANTGELFF
TRBV7-9	TRBJ2-1	NA	NA	TGTGCCAGCAGCTTAGGGGGGCGCGGGTTCTTC	CASSLGGRGFF
TRBV12-3/TRBV12-4	TRBJ2-7	few	TRBD1	TGTGCCAGCAGTCCCCATGGGACAGGGCTCCACGAGCAGTACTTC	CASSPHGTGLHEQYF
TRBV4-3	TRBJ2-7	NA	NA	TGCGCCAGCAGCCAAGGCCGGGGTACCTACGAGCAGTACTTC	CASSQGRGTYEQYF
TRBV6-2/TRBV6-3	TRBJ2-5	many	NA	TGTGCCAGCCACGGGGAGACCCAGTACTTC	CASHGETQYF
TRBV6-5	TRBJ2-5	few	TRBD2	TGTGCCAGCAGTTCGCCGACTAGCGGGGGGCGTATCCAAGAGACCCAGTACTTC	CASSSPTSGGRIQETQYF
TRBV11-2	TRBJ2-1	NA	TRBD2	TGTGCCAGCAGCTCCCCTTTAGCGGGGGGTGAGGGGCAGTTCTTC	CASSSPLAGGEGQFF
TRBV2	TRBJ2-3	few	NA	TGTGCCAGCACCCCTGGGGCGGGCCCCCCCACAGATACGCAGTATTTT	CASTPGAGPPTDTQYF
TRBV5-1	TRBJ1-1	many	NA	TGCGCCAGCAGGGTCACTGAAGCTTTCTTT	CASRVTEAFF
TRBV6-1	TRBJ1-1	few	NA	TGTGCCAGCAGTTCTTTAATCCGGGACACTGAAGCTTTCTTT	CASSSLIRDTEAFF
TRBV29-1	TRBJ2-2	NA	NA	TGCAGCGTTGGAACGGGGGGCCCCGGGGAGCTGTTTTTT	CSVGTGGPGELFF
TRBV6-5	TRBJ2-5	few	NA	TGTGCCAGCAGTTACTCGTCTGGGCAGAAAGAGACCCAGTACTTC	CASSYSSGQKETQYF
TRBV6-1	TRBJ1-1	many	TRBD1	TGTGCCAGCACGGACAGGAAGTTTAACACTGAAGCTTTCTTT	CASTDRKFNTEAFF
TRBV24-1	TRBJ2-2	NA	TRBD2	TGTGCCACCAGTGAAGGGACTACGAACACCGGGGAGCTGTTTTTT	CATSEGTTNTGELFF
TRBV20-1	TRBJ2-2	NA	NA	TGCAGTGCTAGAGATCAAAAGCGGCTTACGAACACCGGGGAGCTGTTTTTT	CSARDQKRLTNTGELFF
TRBV27	TRBJ2-1	few	NA	TGTGCCAGCAGCAAACGGGGTGAGCAGTTCTTC	CASSKRGEQFF
TRBV12-3/TRBV12-4	TRBJ1-2	NA	NA	TGTGCCAGCAGTGATACCCTATTCTATGGCTACACCTTC	CASSDTLFYGYTF
TRBV6-6	TRBJ2-5	NA	TRBD1	TGTGCCAGCAGTCCCCCGGACAGGGGGCCAGAGACCCAGTACTTC	CASSPPDRGPETQYF
TRBV12-3/TRBV12-4	TRBJ1-3	many	NA	TGTGCCAGCAGTTTGACAGCAAGTGTCTCTGGAAACACCATATATTTT	CASSLTASVSGNTIYF
TRBV6-1	TRBJ2-5	many	TRBD2	TGTGCCAGCAGTGGAAGAGCGGGGGGCATCGAGACCCAGTACTTC	CASSGRAGGIETQYF
TRBV12-3/TRBV12-4	TRBJ2-2	few	TRBD1	TGTGCCAGCAGTTTTATTGTTGAGGGGGCCCCGAACACCGGGGAGCTGTTTTTT	CASSFIVEGAPNTGELFF
TRBV5-6	TRBJ2-5	few	TRBD2	TGTGCCAGCAGCTCCCGGACTAGCGGGGGATACTTC	CASSSRTSGGYF
TRBV12-3/TRBV12-4	TRBJ2-1	NA	TRBD2	TGTGCCAGCAGTCCACCGGGACTAGCGAACAATGAGCAGTTCTTC	CASSPPGLANNEQFF
TRBV15	TRBJ1-3	once	TRBD1	TGTGCCACCAGCAGCCCGGACAGGAGGGGCACCATATATTTT	CATSSPDRRGTIYF
TRBV4-1	TRBJ2-2	few	NA	TGCGCCAGCAGCCAAGTATCTACGATCGGGGAGCTGTTTTTT	CASSQVSTIGELFF
TRBV12-5	TRBJ2-2	few	TRBD1	TGTGCTAGTGGTCGTGGGACAGATCATTACACCGGGGAGCTGTTTTTT	CASGRGTDHYTGELFF
TRBV13	TRBJ2-5	NA	NA	TGTGCCAGCAGCTTAAGAATTGGGATGTCGGAGACCCAGTACTTC	CASSLRIGMSETQYF
TRBV10-3	TRBJ1-6	few	NA	TGTGCCATCAGTGCTACGTTCCGGGACGCAAATTCACCCCTCCACTTT	CAISATFRDANSPLHF
TRBV19	TRBJ2-1	NA	NA	TGTGCCAGTAGTATAAGGATACTCAATGAGCAGTTCTTC	CASSIRILNEQFF
TRBV5-1	TRBJ2-1	NA	TRBD2	TGCGCCAGCAGCCCTCAAGGGGGGCGGGGGGGCAAAAATGAGCAGTTCTTC	CASSPQGGRGGKNEQFF
TRBV9	TRBJ2-3	NA	TRBD1	TGTGCCAGCAGCGCGACGGGACAGACCACAGATACGCAGTATTTT	CASSATGQTTDTQYF
TRBV2	TRBJ2-1	NA	NA	TGTGCCAGCAGTGAACCAGGGGCTAGCTACAATGAGCAGTTCTTC	CASSEPGASYNEQFF
TRBV3-1	TRBJ2-3	NA	NA	TGTGCCAGCAGCCAAGACTCCCCGTACACAGATACGCAGTATTTT	CASSQDSPYTDTQYF
TRBV19	TRBJ1-2	many	NA	TGTGCCACTGGAGGGGTAAGAGATCATGGCTACACCTTC	CATGGVRDHGYTF
TRBV11-2	TRBJ1-1	NA	TRBD1	TGTGCCAGCAGCGCTTGGACAGGACTTTCCTTGAACACTGAAGCTTTCTTT	CASSAWTGLSLNTEAFF
TRBV6-5	TRBJ2-3	few	TRBD2	TGTGCCAGCAGTTCGGGACTAGCGGGGGTTAGTAGCACAGATACGCAGTATTTT	CASSSGLAGVSSTDTQYF
TRBV18	TRBJ1-2	NA	TRBD1	TGTGCCAGCTCATCGTATAAGGAACAGGGGTACTATGGCTACACCTTC	CASSSYKEQGYYGYTF
TRBV6-5	TRBJ2-3	NA	NA	TGTGCCAGCAGTTATTTAGGGACAGATACGCAGTATTTT	CASSYLGTDTQYF
TRBV6-1	TRBJ2-1	few	TRBD1	TGTGCCAGCGGCTTAGCCGGGACAGGATACAATGAGCAGTTCTTC	CASGLAGTGYNEQFF
TRBV6-5	TRBJ2-6	NA	NA	TGTGCCAGCAGTTACTCGATAGGTGCTGGGGCCAACGTCCTGACTTTC	CASSYSIGAGANVLTF
TRBV6-6	TRBJ2-1	NA	NA	TGTGCCAGCAGCCGCCATCCTAGCGCGAATGAGCAGTTCTTC	CASSRHPSANEQFF
TRBV7-6	TRBJ2-7	NA	NA	TGTGCCAGCAGCTTAGCCGCCGGGACACGAACCTCCTACGAGCAGTACTTC	CASSLAAGTRTSYEQYF
TRBV5-1	TRBJ1-1	NA	TRBD1	TGCGCCAGCAGCATTAACAGGGGAGGAAGTACTGAAGCTTTCTTT	CASSINRGGSTEAFF
TRBV7-2	TRBJ2-3	many	NA	TGTGCCAGCGGGGGGCTAGCCGGCACAGATACGCAGTATTTT	CASGGLAGTDTQYF
TRBV5-1	TRBJ1-1	NA	NA	TGCGCCAGCAGCTTGTACGGGGGACTTGGGGCCACTGAAGCTTTCTTT	CASSLYGGLGATEAFF
TRBV20-1	TRBJ1-5	few	NA	TGCAGTGCTAGCCTACCCGATCAGCCCCAGCATTTT	CSASLPDQPQHF
TRBV6-6	TRBJ2-2	NA	NA	TGTGCCAGCAGGGACTTTGGGACCGGGGAGCTGTTTTTT	CASRDFGTGELFF
TRBV7-6	TRBJ2-1	many	NA	TGTGCCAGCACCCATTACCCAGGGGTTACGTCCTACAATGAGCAGTTCTTC	CASTHYPGVTSYNEQFF
TRBV7-2	TRBJ1-3	many	NA	TGTGCCAGCAGCTTATCGGCAGGGGCTGGAAACACCATATATTTT	CASSLSAGAGNTIYF
TRBV10-3	TRBJ2-7	NA	TRBD1	TGTGCCATCAGTAAGGGGACAGGGTACGAGCAGTACTTC	CAISKGTGYEQYF
TRBV7-9	TRBJ1-6	few	TRBD1	TGTGCCAGCAGCACAACCGGGACAGACCCCTATAATTCACCCCTCCACTTT	CASSTTGTDPYNSPLHF
TRBV6-1	TRBJ2-3	few	NA	TGTGCCAGCATCCTAACGGGAGCAGATACGCAGTATTTT	CASILTGADTQYF
TRBV7-9	TRBJ2-1	NA	NA	TGTGCCAGCAGTTACGAGGAGGGGCAGTTCTTC	CASSYEEGQFF